Presented here are 16 T cell receptor beta chains from one specimen sequenced in a study of coeliac disease. General study results and limits: Control samples showed higher TRB and TRG clonality than intraepithelial and lamina propria samples in active celiac disease.

Using immunoSEQ multiplex PCR, the repertoire was profiled, and TCRdb retains in-frame clones only, with some absent. Seen here are roughly 3,500 clones, approximately 68% observed once, and the top ten hold 5% to 7%. No antigen has been identified for these receptors. What was sequenced was intraepithelial lymphocytes from the gut. Receptors originate from a woman aged 55 to 70 with active celiac disease.

This clone was found a few times. The V gene is TRBV7-3, the J gene TRBJ1-5; D may be TRBD1 (6 bases). Trimming took 2 bases from V and 3 from J, leaving 17 bases between them. The CDR3 runs to 17 residues. Germline V CDR1 and CDR2: SGHTA, FQGTGA. The CDR3 protein is CASSLGFDRTSNQPQHF. CDR3 DNA sequence: TGTGCCAGCAGCTTAGGGTTCGACAGGACCTCCAATCAGCCCCAGCATTTT.

The chain employs TRBV19 and TRBJ1-5; 7 nucleotides agree with TRBD1. The junction had 12 bases not matched to a gene; V was cut back by 7 bases and J by 6 bases. CDR1 is LNHDA and CDR2 is SQIVND in the germline V gene (reference sequence). The CDR3 has 15 residues. The CDR3 spells CASKQATTGSQPQHF. The CDR3 region has the DNA TGTGCCAGTAAGCAGGCTACGACAGGGAGTCAGCCCCAGCATTTT.

This clone is categorized as large. J is TRBJ1-6 and V is TRBV18; D call uncertain. Trimming took off 2 bases at V and 7 bases at J, with 6 bases between the two ends. CDR1 is KGHSH, CDR2 LQKENI, per germline. The CDR3 covers 13 residues. Written as DNA, the CDR3 is TGTGCCAGCTCACCAGACGGGAATTCACCCCTCCACTTT. This translates into CASSPDGNSPLHF.

The chain combines TRBV18 with TRBJ1-1; 7 nucleotides line up with TRBD1. V was pared by 2 bases and J by 6 bases, with 6 bases of the junction left unmatched. Germline CDR1 KGHSH, CDR2 LQKENI. The CDR3 consists of 14 residues. CDR3 protein: CASSPTTGRAEAFF. In nucleotides, the CDR3 is TGTGCCAGCTCACCAACGACAGGGCGCGCTGAAGCTTTCTTT. Filled out from reference TRBV18 and TRBJ1-1, the complete variable domain reads NAGVMQNPRHLVRRRGQEARLRCSPMKGHSHVYWYRQLPEEGLKFMVYLQKENIIDESGMPKERFSAEFPKEGPSILRIQQVVRGDSAAYFCASSPTTGRAEAFFGQGTRLTVV.

The rearrangement uses TRBV11-2 and TRBJ1-4; D is undetermined. V was clipped by 5 bases and J by 2 bases, with 15 bases between them. Germline V CDR1 and CDR2: SGHAT, FQNNGV. This CDR3 contains 16 residues. CDR3 amino acids: CASSAFVRRTNEKLFF. The CDR3 DNA reads TGTGCCAGCAGCGCCTTCGTCCGGCGGACTAATGAAAAACTGTTTTTT.

V is TRBV20-1 and J is TRBJ1-1; D ambiguous. CDR1 is DFQATT and CDR2 is SNEGSKA in the germline V gene (reference sequence). The CDR3 is made up of 11 amino acids. The CDR3 sequence is CGTGGNTEAFF. CDR3 bases: TGCGGAACCGGCGGGAACACTGAAGCTTTCTTT.

Of note for this clone: The sample has other DNA sequences that encode this CDR3 too. The chain joins TRBV4-1 to TRBJ2-2, with TRBD1 matching 12 bases. Germline assignment: CDR1 MGHRA and CDR2 YSYEKL. V lost 3 bases, J lost 0 bases, and 2 bases stayed unmatched. The CDR3 is 17 amino acids. Here the CDR3 DNA reads TGCGCCAGCAGCCAGGGGACAGGGGGCCCGAACACCGGGGAGCTGTTTTTT. Amino acids: CASSQGTGGPNTGELFF.

The chain joins TRBV2 to TRBJ1-2; D remains unclear. The V and J ends lost 1 base and 8 bases respectively, with 11 bases between them. In germline, CDR1 is SNHLY, CDR2 FYNNEI. There are 13 residues in the CDR3. The CDR3 coding sequence is TGTGCCAGCAGTGAAGGGAGACGGCGCGGCTACACCTTC. As protein: CASSEGRRRGYTF.

The CDR3 sequence is CATRHGSYAQAFF. The CDR3, as DNA: TGTGCCACTAGGCACGGGTCGTACGCGCAAGCTTTCTTT. This sequence joins TRBV15 and TRBJ1-1; D is unclear. Deletions cut 9 bases from V and 9 bases from J, with 20 bases between. CDR1 is LNHNV, CDR2 YYDKDF, per germline (reference sequence). There are 13 residues in the CDR3.

This chain links TRBV4-1 with TRBJ1-2, with TRBD1 matching over 9 bases. CDR3 size: 18 residues. The germline gives CDR1 MGHRA, CDR2 YSYEKL. Unmatched junction bases numbered 14, after V lost 2 bases and J lost 4 bases. CDR3 protein: CASSQFGSWTGDPYGYTF. In DNA, the CDR3 is TGCGCCAGCAGCCAATTCGGTTCCTGGACAGGGGATCCCTATGGCTACACCTTC.

The rearrangement links TRBV30 to TRBJ2-7; 16 nucleotides match TRBD2. The CDR3 covers 17 residues. J lost 8 bases, V lost 2 bases, and 12 bases had no gene match. Germline V gives CDR1 GTSNPN, CDR2 SVGIG (reference sequence). DNA for the CDR3: TGTGCCTGGAGTCAAGGGGGGGGACTAGCGGGAGGGGGAAAGCAGTACTTC. Translation gives CAWSQGGGLAGGGKQYF.

The chain uses TRBV30 and TRBJ2-7; 11 bases are shared with TRBD2. Germline CDR1 is GTSNPN and CDR2 is SVGIG (reference sequence). CDR3 length equals 15 residues. With V trimmed by 6 bases and J by 2 bases, 9 bases remained unmatched. CDR3 amino acids: CACTSGGSNPYEQYF. CDR3 sequence (DNA): TGTGCCTGTACTAGCGGGGGCTCGAACCCCTACGAGCAGTACTTC.

The CDR3 bases are TGTGCCAGCAGCGAATACAGGGGCTACACCTTC. Translation: CASSEYRGYTF. The rearrangement joins TRBV7-9 to TRBJ1-2; possible D gene TRBD1, 5 bases. This CDR3 has 11 amino acids. Germline V lookup: CDR1 SEHNR, CDR2 FQNEAQ (reference sequence). Trimming left V 5 bases short and J 8 bases short, with 9 bases between. Using reference TRBV7-9 and TRBJ1-2 for the parts outside the CDR3, the full variable domain is DTGVSQNPRHKITKRGQNVTFRCDPISEHNRLYWYRQTLGQGPEFLTYFQNEAQLEKSRLLSDRFSAERPKGSFSTLEIQRTEQGDSAMYLCASSEYRGYTFGSGTRLTVV.

The genes are TRBV29-1 and TRBJ1-2; D is ambiguous. The ends were cut back, 3 bases at V and 4 bases at J, with 12 bases in the middle. Germline V gene data show CDR1 as SQVTM and CDR2 as ANQGSEA. The CDR3 is made up of 13 amino acids. This CDR3 reads CSVDRDGLYGYTF. CDR3 sequence (DNA): TGCAGCGTTGATCGGGATGGACTCTATGGCTACACCTTC.

The V gene is TRBV28, the J gene TRBJ1-3; 7 nucleotides match TRBD1. The CDR3 consists of 16 residues. Germline-derived CDR1 and CDR2 are MDHEN and SYDVKM. V was clipped by 8 bases and J by 2 bases; unmatched bases: 12. The CDR3 protein is CASCSEGASTGNTIYF. CDR3 bases: TGTGCCAGCTGCTCAGAGGGGGCCTCAACTGGAAACACCATATATTTT.

The chain carries TRBV7-6 and TRBJ2-1, with 8 nucleotides matching TRBD1. The CDR3 runs to 15 residues. Germline CDR1 is SGHVS and CDR2 is FNYEAQ. The ends lost 3 bases at V and 9 bases at J; junction bases unmatched: 10. This chain's CDR3 is CASSLQGAVGSEQFF. The DNA for the CDR3 is TGTGCCAGCAGCTTGCAGGGGGCGGTGGGCAGTGAGCAGTTCTTC. The full variable domain, rest sourced from reference TRBV7-6 and TRBJ2-1, is GAGVSQSPRYKVTKRGQDVALRCDPISGHVSLYWYRQALGQGPEFLTYFNYEAQQDKSGLPNDRFSAERPEGSISTLTIQRTEQRDSAMYRCASSLQGAVGSEQFFGPGTRLTVL.